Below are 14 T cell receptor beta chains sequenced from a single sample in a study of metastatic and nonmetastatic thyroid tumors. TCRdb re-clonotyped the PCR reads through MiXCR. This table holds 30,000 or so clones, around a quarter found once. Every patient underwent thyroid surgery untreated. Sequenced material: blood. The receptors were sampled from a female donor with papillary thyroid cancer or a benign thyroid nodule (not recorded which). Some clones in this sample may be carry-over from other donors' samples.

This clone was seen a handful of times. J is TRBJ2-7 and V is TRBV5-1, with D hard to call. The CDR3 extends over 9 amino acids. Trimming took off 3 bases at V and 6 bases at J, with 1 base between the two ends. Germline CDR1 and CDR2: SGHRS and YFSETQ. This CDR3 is CASSSEQYF. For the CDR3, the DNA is TGCGCCAGCAGCTCCGAGCAGTACTTC.

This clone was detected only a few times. The CDR3 loop reads CASSLGGWRFEQYF. CDR3 in DNA: TGTGCCAGCAGCTTAGGGGGGTGGCGCTTCGAGCAGTACTTC. The J gene is TRBJ2-7, the V gene TRBV11-2; perhaps D is TRBD1 or TRBD2 (5 bases each). Trimming left V 1 base short and J 6 bases short, with 13 bases between. The CDR3 is made up of 14 amino acids. Germline V gene data show CDR1 as SGHAT and CDR2 as FQNNGV.

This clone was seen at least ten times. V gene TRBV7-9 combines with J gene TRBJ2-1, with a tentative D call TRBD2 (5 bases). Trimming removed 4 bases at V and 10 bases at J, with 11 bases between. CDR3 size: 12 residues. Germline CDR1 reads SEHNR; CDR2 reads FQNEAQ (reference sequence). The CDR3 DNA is TGTGCCAGCAGCTACACTAGTTTCGAGCAGTTCTTC. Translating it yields CASSYTSFEQFF.

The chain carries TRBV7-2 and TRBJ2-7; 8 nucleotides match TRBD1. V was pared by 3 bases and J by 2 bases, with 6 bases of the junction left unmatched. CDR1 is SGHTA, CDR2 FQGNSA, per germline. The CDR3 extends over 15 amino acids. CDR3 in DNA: TGTGCCAGCAGCTTCGCGCCGGGACAGGCCTACGAGCAGTACTTC. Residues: CASSFAPGQAYEQYF.

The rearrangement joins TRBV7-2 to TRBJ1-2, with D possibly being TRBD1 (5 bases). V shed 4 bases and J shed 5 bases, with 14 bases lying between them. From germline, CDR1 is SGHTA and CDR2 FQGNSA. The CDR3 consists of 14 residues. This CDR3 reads CASSSGEGTYGYTF. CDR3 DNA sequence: TGTGCCAGCAGCTCCGGGGAGGGGACGTATGGCTACACCTTC.

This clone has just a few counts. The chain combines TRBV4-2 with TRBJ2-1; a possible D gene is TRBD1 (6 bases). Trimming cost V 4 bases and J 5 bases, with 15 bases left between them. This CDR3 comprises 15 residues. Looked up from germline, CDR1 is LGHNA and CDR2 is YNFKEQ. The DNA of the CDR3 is TGTGCCAGCAGCCCGATGGGGGCGTGGAACAATGAGCAGTTCTTC. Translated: CASSPMGAWNNEQFF.

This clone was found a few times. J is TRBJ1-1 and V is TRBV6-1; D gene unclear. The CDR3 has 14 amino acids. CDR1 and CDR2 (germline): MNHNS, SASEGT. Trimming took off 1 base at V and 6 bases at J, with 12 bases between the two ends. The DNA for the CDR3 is TGTGCCAGCAGTGAAGGGTCAGAGAAACCTGAAGCTTTCTTT. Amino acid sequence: CASSEGSEKPEAFF.

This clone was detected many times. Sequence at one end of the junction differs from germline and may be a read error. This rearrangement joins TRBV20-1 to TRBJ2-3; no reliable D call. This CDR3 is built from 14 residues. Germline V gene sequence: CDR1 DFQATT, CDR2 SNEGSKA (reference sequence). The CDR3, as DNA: TGCAGTGCTAGAGATTGGGTAGCCACAAATACGCAGTATTTT. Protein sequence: CSARDWVATNTQYF.

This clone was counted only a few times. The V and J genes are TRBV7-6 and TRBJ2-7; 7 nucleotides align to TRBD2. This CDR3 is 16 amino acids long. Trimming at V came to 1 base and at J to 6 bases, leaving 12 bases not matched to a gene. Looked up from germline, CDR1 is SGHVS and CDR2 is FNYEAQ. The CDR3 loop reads CASSLGGGVGMGEQYF. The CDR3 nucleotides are TGTGCCAGCAGCTTAGGGGGGGGAGTGGGCATGGGCGAGCAGTACTTC.

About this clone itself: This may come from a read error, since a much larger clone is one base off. The CDR3 nucleotides read TGCCCCAGCAGCAAGTCATTTCGGTCAGATACGCAGTATTTT. Translation gives CPSSKSFRSDTQYF. The rearrangement links TRBV2 to TRBJ2-3, with no clear D. CDR1 and CDR2 (germline): SNHLY, FYNNEI. The CDR3 consists of 14 residues. Based on the CDR3 plus reference TRBV2 and TRBJ2-3, the full variable domain is EPEVTQTPSHQVTQMGQEVILRCVPISNHLYFYWYRQILGQKVEFLVSFYNNEISEKSEIFDDQFSVERPDGSNFTLKIRSTKLEDSAMYFCPSSKSFRSDTQYFGPGTRLTVL.

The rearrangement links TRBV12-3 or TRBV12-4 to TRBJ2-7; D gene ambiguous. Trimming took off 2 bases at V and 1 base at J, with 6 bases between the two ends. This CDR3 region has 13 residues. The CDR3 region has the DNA TGTGCCAGCAGTTTATCCCCTTCCTACGAGCAGTACTTC. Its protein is CASSLSPSYEQYF.

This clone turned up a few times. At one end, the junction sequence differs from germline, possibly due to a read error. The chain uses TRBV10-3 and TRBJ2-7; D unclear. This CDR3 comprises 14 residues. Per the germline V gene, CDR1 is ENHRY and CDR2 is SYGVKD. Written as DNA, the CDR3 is TGTGCCATCAGTGGTGGCGGACCGCTAGGAGAGCAGCATTTC. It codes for CAISGGGPLGEQHF.

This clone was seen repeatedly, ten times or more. The CDR3 DNA sequence: TGTGCCAGCAGTTTAAGTAGCTCTGGGGCCAACGTCCTGACTTTC. This codes for CASSLSSSGANVLTF. The rearrangement links TRBV12-3 or TRBV12-4 to TRBJ2-6, with D hard to call. The CDR3 spans 15 residues. Trimming pared 2 bases from V and 0 bases from J, leaving 5 bases between.

The CDR3 spells CASSPNSLAGSYEQYF. The CDR3 DNA is TGTGCCAGCTCACCCAATTCACTAGCGGGTTCCTACGAGCAGTACTTC. The chain uses TRBV18 and TRBJ2-7; TRBD2 agrees at 9 bases. The CDR3 consists of 16 residues. J lost 1 base, V lost 3 bases, and 7 bases had no gene match. Germline V lookup: CDR1 KGHSH, CDR2 LQKENI.